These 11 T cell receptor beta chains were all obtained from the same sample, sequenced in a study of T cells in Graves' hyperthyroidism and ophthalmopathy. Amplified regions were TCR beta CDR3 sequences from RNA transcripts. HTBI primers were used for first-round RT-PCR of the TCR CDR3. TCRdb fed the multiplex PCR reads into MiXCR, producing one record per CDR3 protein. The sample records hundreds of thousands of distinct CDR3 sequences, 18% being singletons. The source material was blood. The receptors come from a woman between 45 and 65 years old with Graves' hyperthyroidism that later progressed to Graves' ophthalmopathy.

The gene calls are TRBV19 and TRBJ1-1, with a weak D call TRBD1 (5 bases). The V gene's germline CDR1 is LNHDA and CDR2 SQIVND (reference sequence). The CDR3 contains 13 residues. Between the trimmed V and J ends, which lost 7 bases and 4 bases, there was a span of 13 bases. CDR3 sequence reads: CASTPGRGTEAFF. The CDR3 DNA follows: TGTGCCAGTACTCCGGGGAGGGGCACTGAAGCTTTCTTT.

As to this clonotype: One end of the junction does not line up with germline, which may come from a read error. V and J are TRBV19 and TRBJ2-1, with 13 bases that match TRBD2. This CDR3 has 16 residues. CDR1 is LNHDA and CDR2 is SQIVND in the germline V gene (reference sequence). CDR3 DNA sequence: TGTGCCAGTAGTATCGCGGGACTAGCGGGGATCAATAAGCAGTTCTTC. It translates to CASSIAGLAGINKQFF.

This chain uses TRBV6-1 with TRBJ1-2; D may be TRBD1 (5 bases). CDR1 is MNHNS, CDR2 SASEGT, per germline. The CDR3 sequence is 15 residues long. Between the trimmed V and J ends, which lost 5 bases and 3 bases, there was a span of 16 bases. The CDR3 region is CASSPSGAEDYGYTF. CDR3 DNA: TGTGCCAGCAGTCCCTCTGGGGCGGAGGACTATGGCTACACCTTC.

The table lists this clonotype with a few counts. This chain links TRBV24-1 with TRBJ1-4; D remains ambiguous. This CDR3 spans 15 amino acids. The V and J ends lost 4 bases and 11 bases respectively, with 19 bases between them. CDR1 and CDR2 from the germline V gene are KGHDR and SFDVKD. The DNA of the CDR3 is TGTGCCACCAGTGACACCCGGGAGGCTGTTTCGAAACTGTTTTTT. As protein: CATSDTREAVSKLFF.

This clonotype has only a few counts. CDR3 bases: TGCAGTGCAAAGGGGACAGGGTATGAAAAACTGTTTTTT. Its protein is CSAKGTGYEKLFF. J is TRBJ1-4 and V is TRBV20-1; 9 bases line up with TRBD1. Germline V gene lookup returns CDR1 DFQATT and CDR2 SNEGSKA (reference sequence). The V and J ends lost 6 bases and 6 bases, in that order; junction bases with no gene match: 5. This CDR3 has 13 amino acids.

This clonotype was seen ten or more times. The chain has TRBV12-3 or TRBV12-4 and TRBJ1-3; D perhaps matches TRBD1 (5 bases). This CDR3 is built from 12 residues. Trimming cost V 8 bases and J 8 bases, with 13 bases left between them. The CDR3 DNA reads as TGTGCCAGCTCTAAGTCGGGGGACACCATATATTTT. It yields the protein CASSKSGDTIYF.

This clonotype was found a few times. This chain's CDR3 is CASTGGTNEKLFF. The CDR3 DNA follows: TGTGCCAGCACGGGGGGTACTAATGAAAAACTGTTTTTT. The chain joins TRBV2 to TRBJ1-4; the D gene is possibly TRBD1 (5 bases). Trimming stripped 7 bases from V and 2 bases from J, with 8 bases between. The germline V gene has CDR1 SNHLY and CDR2 FYNNEI. The CDR3 is 13 residues long.

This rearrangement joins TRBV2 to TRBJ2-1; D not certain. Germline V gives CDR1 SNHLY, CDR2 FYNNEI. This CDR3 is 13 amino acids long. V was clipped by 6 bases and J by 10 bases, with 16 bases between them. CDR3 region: CASRPDSLGEQFF. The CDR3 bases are TGTGCCAGCAGACCCGACTCCCTCGGGGAGCAGTTCTTC.

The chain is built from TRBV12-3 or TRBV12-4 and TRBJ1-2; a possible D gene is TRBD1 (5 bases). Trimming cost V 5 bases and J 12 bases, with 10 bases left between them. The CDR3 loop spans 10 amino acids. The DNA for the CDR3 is TGTGCCAGCAGTCGCGGGGGGGACACCTTC. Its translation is CASSRGGDTF.

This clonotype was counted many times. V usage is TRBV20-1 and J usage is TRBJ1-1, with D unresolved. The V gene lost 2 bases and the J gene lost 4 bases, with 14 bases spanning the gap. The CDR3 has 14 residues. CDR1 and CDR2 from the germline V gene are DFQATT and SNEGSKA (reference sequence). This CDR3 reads CSARLGPGGTEAFF. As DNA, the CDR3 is TGCAGTGCTAGACTTGGGCCGGGAGGCACTGAAGCTTTCTTT.

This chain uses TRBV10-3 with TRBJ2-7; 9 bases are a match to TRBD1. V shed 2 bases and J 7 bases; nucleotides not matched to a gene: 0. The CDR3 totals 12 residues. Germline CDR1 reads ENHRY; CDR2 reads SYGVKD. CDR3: CAISEGQGEQYF. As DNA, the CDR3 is TGTGCCATCAGTGAGGGACAGGGGGAGCAGTACTTC.